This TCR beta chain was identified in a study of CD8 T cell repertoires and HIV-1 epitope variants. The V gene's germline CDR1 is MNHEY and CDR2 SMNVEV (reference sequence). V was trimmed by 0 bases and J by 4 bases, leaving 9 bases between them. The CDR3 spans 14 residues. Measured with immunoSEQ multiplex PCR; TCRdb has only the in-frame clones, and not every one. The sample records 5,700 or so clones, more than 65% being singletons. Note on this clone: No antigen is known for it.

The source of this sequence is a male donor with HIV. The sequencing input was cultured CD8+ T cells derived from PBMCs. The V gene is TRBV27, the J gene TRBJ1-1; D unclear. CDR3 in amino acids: CASSLSGRTTEAFF. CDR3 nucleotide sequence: TGTGCCAGCAGTTTATCCGGCCGGACCACTGAAGCTTTCTTT.